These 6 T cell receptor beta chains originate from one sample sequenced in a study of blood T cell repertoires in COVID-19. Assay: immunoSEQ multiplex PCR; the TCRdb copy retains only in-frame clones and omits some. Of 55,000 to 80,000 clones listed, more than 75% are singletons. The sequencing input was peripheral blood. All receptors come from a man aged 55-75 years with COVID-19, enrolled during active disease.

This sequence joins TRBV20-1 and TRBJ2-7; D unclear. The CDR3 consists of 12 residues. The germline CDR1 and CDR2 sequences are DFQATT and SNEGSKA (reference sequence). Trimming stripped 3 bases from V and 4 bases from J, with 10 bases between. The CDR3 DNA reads TGCAGTGCTAGTGTATTGGCTTACGAGCAGTACTTC. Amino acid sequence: CSASVLAYEQYF.

The CDR3 DNA sequence: TGCGCCAGCAGCTTGGTCAGGTCAGGATACGAGCAGTACTTC. Amino acids: CASSLVRSGYEQYF. The chain joins TRBV5-1 to TRBJ2-7, with D hard to call. Trimming cost V 0 bases and J 4 bases, with 11 bases left between them. The CDR3 sequence is 14 residues long. The germline gives CDR1 SGHRS, CDR2 YFSETQ.

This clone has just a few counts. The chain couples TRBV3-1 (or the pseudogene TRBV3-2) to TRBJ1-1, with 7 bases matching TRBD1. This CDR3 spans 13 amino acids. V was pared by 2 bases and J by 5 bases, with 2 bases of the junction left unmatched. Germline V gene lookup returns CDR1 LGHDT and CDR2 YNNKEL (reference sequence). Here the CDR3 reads CASSQTGETEAFF. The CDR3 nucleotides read TGTGCCAGCAGCCAAACAGGGGAAACTGAAGCTTTCTTT.

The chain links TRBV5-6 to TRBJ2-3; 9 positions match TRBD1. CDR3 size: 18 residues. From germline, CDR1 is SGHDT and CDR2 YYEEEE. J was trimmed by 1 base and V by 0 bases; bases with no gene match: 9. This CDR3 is CASSLAVGRDRGTDTQYF. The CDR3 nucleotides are TGTGCCAGCAGCTTGGCCGTTGGTCGGGACAGGGGCACAGATACGCAGTATTTT.

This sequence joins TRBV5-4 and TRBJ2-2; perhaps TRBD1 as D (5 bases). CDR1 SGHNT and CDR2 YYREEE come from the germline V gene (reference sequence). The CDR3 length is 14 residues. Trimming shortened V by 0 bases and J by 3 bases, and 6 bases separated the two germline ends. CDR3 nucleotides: TGTGCCAGCAGCTTGGGCAGGGACACCGGGGAGCTGTTTTTT. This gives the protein CASSLGRDTGELFF.

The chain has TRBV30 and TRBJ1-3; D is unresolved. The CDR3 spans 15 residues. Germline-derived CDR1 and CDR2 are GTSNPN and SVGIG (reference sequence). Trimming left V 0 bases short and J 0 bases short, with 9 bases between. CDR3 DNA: TGTGCCTGGAGTGTAATGGGAGCCTCTGGAAACACCATATATTTT. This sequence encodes CAWSVMGASGNTIYF.